This is a list of T cell receptor beta chains from one sample in a study of blood T cells in healthy people across ages. MiXCR, applied by TCRdb to the 5' RACE reads, yields one record per CDR3 protein. Among 870,000 or so distinct CDR3 sequences listed, more than 25% were seen once. Sequenced input: blood. These TCRs come from a woman older than 75 in good health. Each CDR3 is given with its conserved first and last residue. A D gene is named only where the DNA matches it firmly. Some rows mark clone size as missing; the rest say once, few, many or name a class of expanded clone.

j_call: TRBJ2-7
v_call: TRBV28
clone_size: .
d_call: TRBD2
cdr3_aa: CASSLWAGGTLNEQYF
cdr3_nt: TGTGCCAGCAGTTTATGGGCGGGGGGAACACTAAACGAGCAGTACTTC

j_call: TRBJ1-1
v_call: TRBV29-1
clone_size: many
d_call: TRBD1
cdr3_aa: CSVGTGGANTEAFF
cdr3_nt: TGCAGCGTAGGGACAGGGGGCGCGAACACTGAAGCTTTCTTT

j_call: TRBJ2-3
v_call: TRBV20-1
clone_size: few
d_call: .
cdr3_aa: CSAPRDRVRGTQYF
cdr3_nt: TGCAGTGCCCCCCGGGATAGGGTTCGGGGTACGCAGTATTTT

j_call: TRBJ1-1
v_call: TRBV5-1
clone_size: many
d_call: .
cdr3_aa: CASSLGGQGYTEAFF
cdr3_nt: TGCGCCAGCAGCTTGGGGGGGCAGGGCTACACTGAAGCTTTCTTT

j_call: TRBJ2-7
v_call: TRBV29-1
clone_size: .
d_call: .
cdr3_aa: CSVEGGTYEQYF
cdr3_nt: TGCAGCGTTGAAGGGGGAACCTACGAGCAGTACTTC

j_call: TRBJ2-3
v_call: TRBV30
clone_size: few
d_call: .
cdr3_aa: CAWSGAIEGDTQYF
cdr3_nt: TGTGCCTGGAGTGGGGCTATCGAGGGAGATACGCAGTATTTT

j_call: TRBJ2-7
v_call: TRBV6-2/TRBV6-3
clone_size: few
d_call: TRBD1
cdr3_aa: CASSGQGESYEQYF
cdr3_nt: TGTGCCAGCAGTGGACAGGGGGAATCCTACGAGCAGTACTTC

j_call: TRBJ2-1
v_call: TRBV12-3/TRBV12-4
clone_size: few
d_call: TRBD2
cdr3_aa: CASSTAPGLVAYNEQFF
cdr3_nt: TGTGCCAGCAGCACTGCTCCGGGACTAGTAGCCTACAATGAGCAGTTCTTC

j_call: TRBJ2-5
v_call: TRBV20-1
clone_size: many
d_call: TRBD2
cdr3_aa: CSARPLTSGQETQYF
cdr3_nt: TGCAGTGCTAGACCCCTCACTAGCGGCCAAGAGACCCAGTACTTC

j_call: TRBJ2-3
v_call: TRBV7-9
clone_size: many
d_call: TRBD2
cdr3_aa: CASSSGLAGVKDTQYF
cdr3_nt: TGTGCCAGCAGCTCTGGACTAGCGGGGGTTAAAGATACGCAGTATTTT

j_call: TRBJ1-1
v_call: TRBV4-1
clone_size: few
d_call: .
cdr3_aa: CASSQDRGRLKAFF
cdr3_nt: TGCGCCAGCAGCCAAGATCGGGGGCGACTGAAAGCTTTCTTT

j_call: TRBJ1-2
v_call: TRBV30
clone_size: once
d_call: .
cdr3_aa: CAWSRGRLTYGYTF
cdr3_nt: TGTGCCTGGAGCCGGGGTAGGCTTACCTATGGCTACACCTTC

j_call: TRBJ2-7
v_call: TRBV6-5
clone_size: .
d_call: .
cdr3_aa: CAIRGATTYEQYF
cdr3_nt: TGTGCCATCAGGGGTGCAACGACCTACGAGCAGTACTTC

j_call: TRBJ1-2
v_call: TRBV6-6
clone_size: many
d_call: TRBD1
cdr3_aa: CASSYRGPNYGYTF
cdr3_nt: TGTGCCAGCAGTTACAGGGGGCCTAACTATGGCTACACCTTC

j_call: TRBJ2-7
v_call: TRBV7-2
clone_size: .
d_call: .
cdr3_aa: CASSLTRLARYEQYF
cdr3_nt: TGTGCCAGCAGCTTAACACGGCTAGCTCGGTACGAGCAGTACTTC

j_call: TRBJ1-6
v_call: TRBV5-1
clone_size: .
d_call: .
cdr3_aa: CASSPDWYSYNSPLHF
cdr3_nt: TGCGCCAGCAGCCCCGACTGGTACTCCTATAATTCACCCCTCCACTTT

j_call: TRBJ2-1
v_call: TRBV7-9
clone_size: .
d_call: .
cdr3_aa: CASSPGSYEQFF
cdr3_nt: TGTGCCAGCAGCCCGGGGAGCTATGAGCAGTTCTTC

j_call: TRBJ2-7
v_call: TRBV7-2
clone_size: .
d_call: TRBD2
cdr3_aa: CASSPRLAGVNEQYF
cdr3_nt: TGTGCCAGCAGCCCGAGACTAGCGGGCGTAAACGAGCAGTACTTC

j_call: TRBJ2-1
v_call: TRBV7-9
clone_size: many
d_call: .
cdr3_aa: CASRHRVRDEQFF
cdr3_nt: TGTGCCAGCAGACATAGGGTTCGGGATGAGCAGTTCTTC

j_call: TRBJ2-5
v_call: TRBV2
clone_size: many
d_call: TRBD1
cdr3_aa: CASTSRQGLVETQYF
cdr3_nt: TGTGCCAGCACATCAAGACAGGGGCTCGTAGAGACCCAGTACTTC

j_call: TRBJ1-4
v_call: TRBV20-1
clone_size: .
d_call: .
cdr3_aa: CSARPAGRRVGEKLFF
cdr3_nt: TGCAGTGCTAGGCCGGCGGGGCGCAGGGTAGGCGAAAAACTGTTTTTT

j_call: TRBJ2-1
v_call: TRBV7-2
clone_size: many
d_call: TRBD1
cdr3_aa: CASRLGQGYNEQFF
cdr3_nt: TGTGCCAGCAGACTAGGACAGGGGTACAATGAGCAGTTCTTC

j_call: TRBJ1-1
v_call: TRBV7-2
clone_size: .
d_call: .
cdr3_aa: CASSLRRASEAFF
cdr3_nt: TGTGCCAGCAGCTTACGTAGAGCCTCTGAAGCTTTCTTT

j_call: TRBJ2-5
v_call: TRBV7-2
clone_size: many
d_call: .
cdr3_aa: CASNRGDGETQYF
cdr3_nt: TGTGCCAGCAATCGAGGGGATGGAGAGACCCAGTACTTC

j_call: TRBJ2-5
v_call: TRBV7-9
clone_size: many
d_call: TRBD2
cdr3_aa: CATPKGAGVKGFQETQYF
cdr3_nt: TGTGCCACCCCCAAAGGGGCGGGGGTGAAAGGGTTCCAAGAGACCCAGTACTTC

j_call: TRBJ1-6
v_call: TRBV28
clone_size: .
d_call: .
cdr3_aa: CASNSLDDSYNSPLHF
cdr3_nt: TGTGCCAGCAACTCGTTGGACGACTCCTATAATTCACCCCTCCACTTT

j_call: TRBJ1-2
v_call: TRBV5-5
clone_size: many
d_call: .
cdr3_aa: CASSSGPQGLYGYTF
cdr3_nt: TGTGCCAGCAGCTCGGGGCCCCAGGGGCTCTATGGCTACACCTTC

j_call: TRBJ1-1
v_call: TRBV27
clone_size: few
d_call: .
cdr3_aa: CASSFAGDGGEAFF
cdr3_nt: TGTGCCAGCAGTTTCGCTGGGGACGGCGGTGAAGCTTTCTTT

j_call: TRBJ1-2
v_call: TRBV7-2
clone_size: .
d_call: .
cdr3_aa: CASSLTQMNYGYTF
cdr3_nt: TGTGCCAGCAGCTTAACTCAAATGAACTATGGCTACACCTTC

j_call: TRBJ2-3
v_call: TRBV20-1
clone_size: many
d_call: .
cdr3_aa: CSATPQGRPTTDTQYF
cdr3_nt: TGCAGTGCCACACCGCAGGGACGTCCCACCACAGATACGCAGTATTTT

j_call: TRBJ2-5
v_call: TRBV7-2
clone_size: many
d_call: .
cdr3_aa: CASSPGMRGETQYF
cdr3_nt: TGTGCCAGCAGCCCAGGGATGAGAGGGGAGACCCAGTACTTC

j_call: TRBJ1-1
v_call: TRBV20-1
clone_size: .
d_call: TRBD1
cdr3_aa: CSARGGQGSLFTEAFF
cdr3_nt: TGCAGTGCTAGAGGCGGACAGGGGAGTTTGTTCACTGAAGCTTTCTTT

j_call: TRBJ1-6
v_call: TRBV6-1
clone_size: .
d_call: TRBD1
cdr3_aa: CAGETGRNSPLHF
cdr3_nt: TGTGCCGGCGAGACAGGGCGTAATTCACCCCTCCACTTT

j_call: TRBJ2-3
v_call: TRBV12-3/TRBV12-4
clone_size: many
d_call: .
cdr3_aa: CASSGQSGIDTQYF
cdr3_nt: TGTGCCAGCAGTGGACAGAGCGGAATAGATACGCAGTATTTT

j_call: TRBJ1-5
v_call: TRBV4-2
clone_size: few
d_call: TRBD1
cdr3_aa: CASSERTGSYSNQPQHF
cdr3_nt: TGTGCCAGCAGCGAAAGGACAGGCTCTTATAGCAATCAGCCCCAGCATTTT

j_call: TRBJ1-4
v_call: TRBV12-3/TRBV12-4
clone_size: many
d_call: .
cdr3_aa: CASSPGPSQANEKLFF
cdr3_nt: TGTGCCAGCAGTCCTGGGCCCAGCCAGGCTAATGAAAAACTGTTTTTT

j_call: TRBJ2-5
v_call: TRBV18
clone_size: few
d_call: .
cdr3_aa: CASTMVGQETQYF
cdr3_nt: TGTGCCAGCACCATGGTAGGACAAGAGACCCAGTACTTC

j_call: TRBJ2-4
v_call: TRBV2
clone_size: many
d_call: .
cdr3_aa: CASVSDGKNIQYF
cdr3_nt: TGTGCCAGCGTATCGGACGGGAAAAACATTCAGTACTTC

j_call: TRBJ1-1
v_call: TRBV24-1
clone_size: .
d_call: .
cdr3_aa: CATSDARQNTEAFF
cdr3_nt: TGTGCCACCAGTGATGCCCGACAGAACACTGAAGCTTTCTTT

j_call: TRBJ2-4
v_call: TRBV6-2/TRBV6-3
clone_size: many
d_call: .
cdr3_aa: CASSYAGTGQNIQYF
cdr3_nt: TGTGCCAGCAGTTACGCAGGGACTGGTCAAAACATTCAGTACTTC

j_call: TRBJ2-3
v_call: TRBV5-1
clone_size: many
d_call: .
cdr3_aa: CASSLAGAVPPAQYF
cdr3_nt: TGCGCCAGCAGCTTGGCGGGCGCAGTTCCTCCGGCGCAGTATTTT

j_call: TRBJ1-2
v_call: TRBV21-1
clone_size: .
d_call: .
cdr3_aa: CASSKKGSHYGYTF
cdr3_nt: TGTGCCAGCAGCAAAAAGGGCAGCCACTATGGCTACACCTTC

j_call: TRBJ2-5
v_call: TRBV2
clone_size: many
d_call: .
cdr3_aa: CASSQDWNSETQYF
cdr3_nt: TGTGCCAGCAGTCAGGACTGGAATTCCGAGACCCAGTACTTC

j_call: TRBJ1-2
v_call: TRBV28
clone_size: few
d_call: .
cdr3_aa: CASTRGVNYGYTF
cdr3_nt: TGTGCCAGTACCAGAGGAGTCAACTATGGCTACACCTTC

j_call: TRBJ2-3
v_call: TRBV20-1
clone_size: many
d_call: TRBD1
cdr3_aa: CSARGPGQDYTQYF
cdr3_nt: TGCAGTGCTAGAGGTCCGGGACAGGATTATACGCAGTATTTT

j_call: TRBJ1-3
v_call: TRBV7-2
clone_size: .
d_call: .
cdr3_aa: CASSLGQPGNTIYF
cdr3_nt: TGTGCCAGCAGCTTGGGACAACCTGGAAACACCATATATTTT

j_call: TRBJ2-3
v_call: TRBV5-1
clone_size: many
d_call: .
cdr3_aa: CASSLTASSTDTQYF
cdr3_nt: TGCGCCAGCAGCTTGACGGCCTCTAGCACAGATACGCAGTATTTT

j_call: TRBJ1-5
v_call: TRBV6-2/TRBV6-3
clone_size: many
d_call: .
cdr3_aa: CASRTWRNNQPQHF
cdr3_nt: TGTGCCAGCAGGACCTGGAGGAACAATCAGCCCCAGCATTTT

j_call: TRBJ2-2
v_call: TRBV7-2
clone_size: .
d_call: .
cdr3_aa: CASSLAGGTNTGELFF
cdr3_nt: TGTGCCAGCAGCTTAGCTGGGGGGACGAACACCGGGGAACTGTTTTTT

j_call: TRBJ2-7
v_call: TRBV20-1
clone_size: .
d_call: TRBD1
cdr3_aa: CSVRDRSYEQYF
cdr3_nt: TGCAGTGTCCGGGACAGGTCCTACGAGCAGTACTTC

j_call: TRBJ1-5
v_call: TRBV6-2/TRBV6-3
clone_size: .
d_call: .
cdr3_aa: CASSYPRGSNNQPQHF
cdr3_nt: TGTGCCAGCAGTTACCCCCGGGGCAGCAACAATCAGCCCCAGCATTTT

j_call: TRBJ2-5
v_call: TRBV5-5
clone_size: .
d_call: .
cdr3_aa: CASMRPQETQYF
cdr3_nt: TGTGCCAGCATGAGGCCCCAAGAGACCCAGTACTTC

j_call: TRBJ1-5
v_call: TRBV18
clone_size: many
d_call: .
cdr3_aa: CASSPIAFDKYSNQPQHF
cdr3_nt: TGTGCCAGCTCACCCATCGCCTTTGACAAATATAGCAATCAGCCCCAGCATTTT

j_call: TRBJ2-4
v_call: TRBV29-1
clone_size: many
d_call: .
cdr3_aa: CSVEGSHPTKNIQYF
cdr3_nt: TGCAGCGTTGAAGGATCTCACCCCACCAAAAACATTCAGTACTTC

j_call: TRBJ2-3
v_call: TRBV21-1
clone_size: many
d_call: .
cdr3_aa: CASSKIPGQRRTDTQYF
cdr3_nt: TGTGCCAGCAGCAAAATTCCGGGACAGCGACGCACAGATACGCAGTATTTT

j_call: TRBJ2-5
v_call: TRBV4-2
clone_size: many
d_call: .
cdr3_aa: CASSQDRVNRETQYF
cdr3_nt: TGTGCCAGCAGCCAAGATAGGGTAAACCGGGAGACCCAGTACTTC

j_call: TRBJ1-1
v_call: TRBV6-1
clone_size: few
d_call: .
cdr3_aa: CACTGNRMNTEAFF
cdr3_nt: TGTGCCTGTACAGGGAACCGGATGAACACTGAAGCTTTCTTT